Following are 6 T cell receptor beta chains from one sample sequenced in a study of OX40 agonist ivuxolimab in advanced cancers. This table comes from immunoSEQ multiplex PCR, and its TCRdb copy is limited to in-frame clones, with some not included. The repertoire has about 90,000 clones, around 83% of them found once; the top ten carry 0.22%. The specimen was CD4+ or CD8+ T cells sorted from blood, collected in a trial of the OX40 agonist ivuxolimab. The receptors come from an adult with an advanced solid tumor such as melanoma, head and neck, liver or kidney cancer.

The chain carries TRBV4-2 and TRBJ2-7; TRBD2 matches at 9 bases. V lost 4 bases to trimming and J lost 0 bases; unmatched junction nucleotides: 7. Germline V CDR1 and CDR2: LGHNA, YNFKEQ. The CDR3 is made up of 16 amino acids. The CDR3 here is CASSRRRTSDSYEQYF. As DNA, the CDR3 is TGTGCCAGCAGCCGTCGAAGGACTAGCGACTCCTACGAGCAGTACTTC.

This sequence joins TRBV28 and TRBJ2-7; 9 bases agree with TRBD2. Germline V CDR1 and CDR2: MDHEN, SYDVKM. Trimming took 9 bases from V and 6 from J; bases not matched to a gene: 12. The CDR3 covers 14 residues. CDR3 nucleotides: TGTGCCAGTTCACATTTAGCGGGAGATAGCGAGCAGTACTTC. It yields the protein CASSHLAGDSEQYF.

This rearrangement joins TRBV5-1 to TRBJ2-1; D is unclear. The CDR3 length is 14 residues. Trimming took 4 bases from V and 2 from J, leaving 10 bases between them. CDR1 is SGHRS and CDR2 is YFSETQ in the germline V gene. CDR3: CASSPGTAYNEQFF. CDR3 DNA sequence: TGCGCCAGCAGCCCGGGTACCGCCTACAATGAGCAGTTCTTC.

This rearrangement joins TRBV14 to TRBJ2-1; 12 bases line up with TRBD2. This CDR3 has 15 amino acids. V lost 4 bases to trimming and J lost 6 bases; unmatched junction nucleotides: 4. The V gene's germline CDR1 is SGHDN and CDR2 FVKESK. CDR3 amino acids: CASSPGLAGRNEQFF. The CDR3 DNA is TGTGCCAGCAGCCCCGGACTAGCGGGACGCAATGAGCAGTTCTTC.

This clone was recorded once. The gene calls are TRBV11-1 and TRBJ1-1, with D uncertain. The CDR3 sequence is 12 residues long. The germline V gene encodes CDR1 SGHAT and CDR2 FQDESV (reference sequence). V gave up 8 bases and J gave up 2 bases, with 9 bases separating them. This chain's CDR3 is CASGSINTEAFF. Here the CDR3 DNA reads TGTGCCAGCGGCAGCATCAACACTGAAGCTTTCTTT. Complete variable domain (other parts from reference TRBV11-1 and TRBJ1-1): EAEVAQSPRYKITEKSQAVAFWCDPISGHATLYWYRQILGQGPELLVQFQDESVVDDSQLPKDRFSAERLKGVDSTLKIQPAELGDSAMYLCASGSINTEAFFGQGTRLTVV.

This chain uses TRBV7-9 with TRBJ2-3; 12 nucleotides match TRBD2. V lost 4 bases, J lost 0 bases, and 2 bases stayed unmatched. CDR3 length: 16 amino acids. In germline, CDR1 is SEHNR, CDR2 FQNEAQ (reference sequence). The DNA of the CDR3 is TGTGCCAGCAGCTGGGGGACTAGCGGGAGCACAGATACGCAGTATTTT. As protein: CASSWGTSGSTDTQYF.